Presented here are 6 T cell receptor beta chains from one specimen sequenced in a study of blood T cells in healthy people across ages. Using a J-beta primer mix together with a sample-barcoded 5' primer, a second PCR was run for roughly 6 to 12 cycles. TCRdb analysed the 5' RACE reads with MiXCR anew, one entry per CDR3 protein. The table lists some 1.8 million distinct CDR3 sequences, more than 35% of them singletons. Sample: blood. These receptors all stem from a human donor in good health.

The gene calls are TRBV7-2 and TRBJ2-1; D is unresolved. Trimming pared 5 bases from V and 7 bases from J, leaving 12 bases between. The CDR3 extends over 13 amino acids. Germline lookup yields CDR1 SGHTA and CDR2 FQGNSA. The CDR3 bases are TGTGCCAGCAGCCCCCAAATAGCAAATGAGCAGTTCTTC. This encodes CASSPQIANEQFF.

This chain joins TRBV20-1 and TRBJ1-2; D uncertain. Germline V CDR1 and CDR2: DFQATT, SNEGSKA (reference sequence). CDR3 size: 14 residues. V lost 3 bases, J lost 5 bases, and 16 bases lay in between. The CDR3 here is CSASKETGSYGYTF. The CDR3 DNA follows: TGCAGTGCTAGCAAGGAGACCGGTTCTTATGGCTACACCTTC.

Remarks on this clonotype: A read error may be the cause here, since a much bigger clone is one base away. V usage is TRBV6-5 and J usage is TRBJ1-6; 11 bases align to TRBD1. The CDR3 is 16 amino acids. V shed 6 bases and J 3 bases; nucleotides not matched to a gene: 4. The germline gives CDR1 MNHEY, CDR2 SVGAGI. CDR3 loop: CASRLGQGVYNSPLHF. CDR3 nucleotide sequence: TGTGCCAGCAGGCTGGGACAGGGGGTCTATAATTCACCCCTCCACTTT.

A few counts support this clonotype. The CDR3, as DNA: TGCAGCGTTGATCTGGGAACTAGCTCCTACGAGCAGTACTTC. It specifies CSVDLGTSSYEQYF. The chain uses TRBV29-1 and TRBJ2-7; maybe TRBD2 (5 bases). The germline V and J ends were trimmed by 3 bases and 0 bases, with 12 bases remaining between them. CDR1 and CDR2 from the germline V gene are SQVTM and ANQGSEA. The CDR3 has 14 residues.

This clonotype showed up just a few times. The rearrangement joins TRBV20-1 to TRBJ2-5; D gene uncertain. Germline loops: CDR1 DFQATT, CDR2 SNEGSKA (reference sequence). The V end was cut by 3 bases, the J end by 2 bases, with 10 bases between. The CDR3 is 13 amino acids. The CDR3 DNA follows: TGCAGTGCTAGTGAGTACGGGCAAGAGACCCAGTACTTC. This sequence encodes CSASEYGQETQYF.

This chain uses TRBV18 with TRBJ2-1, with 9 nucleotides matching TRBD2. The CDR3 runs 15 residues. Losses at the gene ends were 2 bases for V and 6 bases for J; bases not matched to a gene: 5. CDR1 and CDR2 from the germline V gene are KGHSH and LQKENI. As DNA, the CDR3 is TGTGCCAGCTCACCAAGGGGACTAGCTGGCAATGAGCAGTTCTTC. As protein: CASSPRGLAGNEQFF.